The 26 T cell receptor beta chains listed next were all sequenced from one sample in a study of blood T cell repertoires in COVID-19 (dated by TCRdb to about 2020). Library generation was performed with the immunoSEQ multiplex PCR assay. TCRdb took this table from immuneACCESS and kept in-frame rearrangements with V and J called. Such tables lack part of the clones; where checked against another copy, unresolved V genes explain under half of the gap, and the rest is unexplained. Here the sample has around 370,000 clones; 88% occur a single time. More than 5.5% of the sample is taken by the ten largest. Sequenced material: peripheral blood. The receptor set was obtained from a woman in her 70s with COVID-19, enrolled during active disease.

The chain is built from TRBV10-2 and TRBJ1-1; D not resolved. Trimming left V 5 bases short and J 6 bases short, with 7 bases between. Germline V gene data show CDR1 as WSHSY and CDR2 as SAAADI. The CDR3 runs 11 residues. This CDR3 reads CASSTGSEAFF. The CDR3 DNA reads TGCGCCAGCAGTACGGGGTCTGAAGCTTTCTTT.

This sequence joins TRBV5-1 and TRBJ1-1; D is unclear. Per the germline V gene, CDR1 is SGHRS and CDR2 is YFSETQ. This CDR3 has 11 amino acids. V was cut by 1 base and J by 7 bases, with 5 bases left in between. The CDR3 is CASSLNGEAFF. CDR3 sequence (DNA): TGCGCCAGCAGCTTGAACGGTGAAGCTTTCTTT.

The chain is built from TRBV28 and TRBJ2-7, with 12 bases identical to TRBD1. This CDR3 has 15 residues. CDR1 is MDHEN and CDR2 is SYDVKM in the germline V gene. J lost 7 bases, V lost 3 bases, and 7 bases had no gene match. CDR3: CASSLMGQGAEEQYF. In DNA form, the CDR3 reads TGTGCCAGCAGTTTGATGGGACAGGGGGCAGAAGAGCAGTACTTC.

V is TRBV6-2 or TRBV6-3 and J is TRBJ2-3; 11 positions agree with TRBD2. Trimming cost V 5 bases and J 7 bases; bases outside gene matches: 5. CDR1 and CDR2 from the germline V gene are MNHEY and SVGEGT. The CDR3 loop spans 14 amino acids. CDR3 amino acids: CASSPLAGGNTQYF. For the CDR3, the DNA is TGTGCCAGCAGTCCCCTAGCGGGGGGAAATACGCAGTATTTT.

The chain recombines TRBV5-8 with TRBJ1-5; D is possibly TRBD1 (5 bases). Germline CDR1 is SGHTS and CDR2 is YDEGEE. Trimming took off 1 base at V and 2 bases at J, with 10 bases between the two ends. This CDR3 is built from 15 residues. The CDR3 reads CASSLLGGGNQPQHF. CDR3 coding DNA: TGTGCCAGCAGCTTGTTGGGAGGGGGCAATCAGCCCCAGCATTTT.

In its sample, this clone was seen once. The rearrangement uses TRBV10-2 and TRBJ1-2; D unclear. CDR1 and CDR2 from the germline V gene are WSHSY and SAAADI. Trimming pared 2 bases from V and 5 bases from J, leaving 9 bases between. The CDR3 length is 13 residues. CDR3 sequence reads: CASSEIYGYGYTF. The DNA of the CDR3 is TGCGCCAGCAGTGAGATCTACGGGTATGGCTACACCTTC.

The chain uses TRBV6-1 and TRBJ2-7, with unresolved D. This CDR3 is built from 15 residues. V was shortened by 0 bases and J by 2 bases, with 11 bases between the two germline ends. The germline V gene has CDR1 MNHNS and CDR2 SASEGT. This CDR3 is CASSEALGSTYEQYF. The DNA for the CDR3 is TGTGCCAGCAGTGAAGCGCTAGGCAGTACCTACGAGCAGTACTTC.

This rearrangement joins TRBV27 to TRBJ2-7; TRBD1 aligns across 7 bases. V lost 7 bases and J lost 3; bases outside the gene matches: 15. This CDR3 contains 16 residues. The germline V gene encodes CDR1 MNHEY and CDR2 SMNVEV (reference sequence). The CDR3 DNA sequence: TGTGCCAGCACTCCTGCCCGCGCAGGGGGTTACTACGAGCAGTACTTC. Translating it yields CASTPARAGGYYEQYF.

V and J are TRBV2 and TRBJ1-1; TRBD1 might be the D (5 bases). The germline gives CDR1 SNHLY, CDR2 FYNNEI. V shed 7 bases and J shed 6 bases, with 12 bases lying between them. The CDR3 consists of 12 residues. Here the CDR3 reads CASTLRGAEAFF. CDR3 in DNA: TGTGCCAGCACTCTCCGGGGGGCTGAAGCTTTCTTT.

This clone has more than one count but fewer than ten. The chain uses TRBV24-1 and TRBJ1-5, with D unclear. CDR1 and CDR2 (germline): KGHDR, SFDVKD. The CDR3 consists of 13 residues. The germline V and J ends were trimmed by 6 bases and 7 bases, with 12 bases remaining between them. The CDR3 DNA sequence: TGTGCCACCAGTTCTAAAGGAGCCCAGCCCCAGCATTTT. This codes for CATSSKGAQPQHF.

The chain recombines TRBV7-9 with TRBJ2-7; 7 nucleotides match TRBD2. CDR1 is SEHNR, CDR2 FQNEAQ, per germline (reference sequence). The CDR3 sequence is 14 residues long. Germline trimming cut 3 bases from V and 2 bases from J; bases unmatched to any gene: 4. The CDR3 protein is CASSFGGGAYEQYF. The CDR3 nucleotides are TGTGCCAGCAGCTTTGGTGGGGGGGCCTACGAGCAGTACTTC.

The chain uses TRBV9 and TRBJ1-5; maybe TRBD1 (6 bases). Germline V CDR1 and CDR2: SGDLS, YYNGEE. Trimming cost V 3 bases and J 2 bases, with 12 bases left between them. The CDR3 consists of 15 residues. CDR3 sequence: CASSASGAGNQPQHF. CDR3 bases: TGTGCCAGCAGCGCCTCAGGGGCGGGCAATCAGCCCCAGCATTTT.

This CDR3 reads CASSLFRQVKKLFF. The CDR3 region has the DNA TGTGCCAGCAGTTTATTTCGACAGGTGAAAAAACTGTTTTTT. The chain uses TRBV28 and TRBJ1-4, with a weak D call TRBD1 (6 bases). The CDR3 totals 14 residues. CDR1 MDHEN and CDR2 SYDVKM come from the germline V gene. Trimming stripped 1 base from V and 9 bases from J, with 12 bases between.

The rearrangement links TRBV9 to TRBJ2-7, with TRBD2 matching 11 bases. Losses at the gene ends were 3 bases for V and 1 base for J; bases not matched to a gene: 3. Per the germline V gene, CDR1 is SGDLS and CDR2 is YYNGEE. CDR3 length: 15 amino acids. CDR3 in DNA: TGTGCCAGCAGCGCCGCTAGCGGGGGGTCCTACGAGCAGTACTTC. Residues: CASSAASGGSYEQYF. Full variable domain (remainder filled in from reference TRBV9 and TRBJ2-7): DSGVTQTPKHLITATGQRVTLRCSPRSGDLSVYWYQQSLDQGLQFLIQYYNGEERAKGNILERFSAQQFPDLHSELNLSSLELGDSALYFCASSAASGGSYEQYFGPGTRLTVT.

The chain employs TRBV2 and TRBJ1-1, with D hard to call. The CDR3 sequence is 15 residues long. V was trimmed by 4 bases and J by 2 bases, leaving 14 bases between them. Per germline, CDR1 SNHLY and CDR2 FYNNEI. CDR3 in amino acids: CASSVEGSGNTEAFF. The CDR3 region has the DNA TGTGCCAGCAGTGTTGAGGGCTCGGGTAACACTGAAGCTTTCTTT.

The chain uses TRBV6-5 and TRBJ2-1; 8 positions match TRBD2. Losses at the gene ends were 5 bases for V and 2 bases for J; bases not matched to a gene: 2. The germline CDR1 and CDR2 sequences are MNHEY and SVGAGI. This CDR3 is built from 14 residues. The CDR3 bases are TGTGCCAGCAGTCTGCGGGGGGCCTACAATGAGCAGTTCTTC. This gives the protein CASSLRGAYNEQFF.

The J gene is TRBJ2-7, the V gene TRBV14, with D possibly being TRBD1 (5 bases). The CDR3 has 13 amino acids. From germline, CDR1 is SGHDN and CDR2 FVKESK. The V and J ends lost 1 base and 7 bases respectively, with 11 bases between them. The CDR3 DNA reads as TGTGCCAGCAGCCAAGGTGGGAAGGGGGAGCAGTACTTC. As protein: CASSQGGKGEQYF.

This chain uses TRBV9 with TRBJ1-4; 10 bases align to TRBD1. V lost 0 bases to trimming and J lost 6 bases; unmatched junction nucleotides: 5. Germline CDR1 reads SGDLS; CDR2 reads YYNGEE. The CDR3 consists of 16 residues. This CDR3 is CASSVGGGTGDEKLFF. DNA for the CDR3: TGTGCCAGCAGCGTAGGAGGCGGGACAGGGGATGAAAAACTGTTTTTT.

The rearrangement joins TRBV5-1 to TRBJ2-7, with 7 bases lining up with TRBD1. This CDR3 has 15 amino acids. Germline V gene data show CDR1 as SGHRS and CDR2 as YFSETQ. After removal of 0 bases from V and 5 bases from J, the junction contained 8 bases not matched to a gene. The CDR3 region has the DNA TGCGCCAGCAGCTTGGAGGCAGGGGGTGCCCACGAGCAGTACTTC. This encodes CASSLEAGGAHEQYF.

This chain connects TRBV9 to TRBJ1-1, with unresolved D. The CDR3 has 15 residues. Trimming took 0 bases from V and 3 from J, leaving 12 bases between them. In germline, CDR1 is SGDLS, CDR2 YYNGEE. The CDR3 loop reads CASSVGGWSDTEAFF. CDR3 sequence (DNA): TGTGCCAGCAGCGTAGGAGGCTGGTCTGACACTGAAGCTTTCTTT. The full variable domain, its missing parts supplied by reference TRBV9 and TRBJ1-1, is DSGVTQTPKHLITATGQRVTLRCSPRSGDLSVYWYQQSLDQGLQFLIQYYNGEERAKGNILERFSAQQFPDLHSELNLSSLELGDSALYFCASSVGGWSDTEAFFGQGTRLTVV.

CDR3 DNA: TGTGCCAGCAGCGTAATCCCTCGACAGGGGATGAACACTGAAGCTTTCTTT. It yields the protein CASSVIPRQGMNTEAFF. This chain links TRBV9 with TRBJ1-1, with 8 positions matching TRBD1. The CDR3 extends over 17 amino acids. V trimming: 1 base; J trimming: 0 bases; junction bases outside the gene matches: 8. Germline assignment: CDR1 SGDLS and CDR2 YYNGEE. Full variable domain (rest looked up from reference TRBV9 and TRBJ1-1): DSGVTQTPKHLITATGQRVTLRCSPRSGDLSVYWYQQSLDQGLQFLIQYYNGEERAKGNILERFSAQQFPDLHSELNLSSLELGDSALYFCASSVIPRQGMNTEAFFGQGTRLTVV.

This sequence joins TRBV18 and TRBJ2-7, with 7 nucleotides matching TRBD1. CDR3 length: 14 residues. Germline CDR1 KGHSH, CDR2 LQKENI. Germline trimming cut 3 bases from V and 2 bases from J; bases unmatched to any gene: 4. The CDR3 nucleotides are TGTGCCAGCTCACCGGGACAGAGACCCTACGAGCAGTACTTC. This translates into CASSPGQRPYEQYF.

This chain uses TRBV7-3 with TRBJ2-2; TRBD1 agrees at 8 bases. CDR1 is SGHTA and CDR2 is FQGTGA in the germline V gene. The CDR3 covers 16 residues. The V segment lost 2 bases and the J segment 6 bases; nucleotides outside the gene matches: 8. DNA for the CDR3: TGTGCCAGCAGCTTACCAACCCCAGGGGGCCCCGGGGAGCTGTTTTTT. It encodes CASSLPTPGGPGELFF.

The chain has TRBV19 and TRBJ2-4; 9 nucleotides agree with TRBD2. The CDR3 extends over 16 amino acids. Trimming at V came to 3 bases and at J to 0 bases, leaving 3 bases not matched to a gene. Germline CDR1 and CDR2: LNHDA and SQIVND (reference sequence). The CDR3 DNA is TGTGCCAGTAGTATTTCAGCGGGGGGAGCCAAAAACATTCAGTACTTC. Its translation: CASSISAGGAKNIQYF.

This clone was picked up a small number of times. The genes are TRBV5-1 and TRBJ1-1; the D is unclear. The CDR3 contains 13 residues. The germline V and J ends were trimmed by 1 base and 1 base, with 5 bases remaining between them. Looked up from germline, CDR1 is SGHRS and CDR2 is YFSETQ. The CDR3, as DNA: TGCGCCAGCAGCTTGAACTGGAACACTGAAGCTTTCTTT. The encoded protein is CASSLNWNTEAFF.

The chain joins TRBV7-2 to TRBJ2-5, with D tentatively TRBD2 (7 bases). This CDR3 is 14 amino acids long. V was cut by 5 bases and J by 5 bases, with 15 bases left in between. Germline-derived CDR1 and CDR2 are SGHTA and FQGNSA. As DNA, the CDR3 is TGTGCCAGCAGCACCCGGGGGGCTGGGGAGACCCAGTACTTC. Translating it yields CASSTRGAGETQYF. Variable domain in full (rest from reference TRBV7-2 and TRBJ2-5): GAGVSQSPSNKVTEKGKDVELRCDPISGHTALYWYRQSLGQGLEFLIYFQGNSAPDKSGLPSDRFSAERTGGSVSTLTIQRTQQEDSAVYLCASSTRGAGETQYFGPGTRLLVL.